The entry that follows covers one TCR beta chain sequence. This sample is part of a study of OX40 agonist ivuxolimab in advanced cancers. The wider study: Patients were given ivuxolimab, an antibody that agonizes OX40 (CD134).

V lost 5 bases to trimming and J lost 6 bases, with 17 bases between them. Germline lookup yields CDR1 SGHTA and CDR2 FQGNSA. The CDR3 totals 14 residues. TCRdb keeps only in-frame clones here, not all; method: immunoSEQ multiplex PCR. Seen here are about 77,000 clones, roughly 84% observed once, and the top ten hold around 6.5%. The origin of this receptor is an adult with an advanced solid tumor such as melanoma, head and neck, liver or kidney cancer. The rearrangement uses TRBV7-2 and TRBJ2-7; D remains unclear. The sample was CD4+ or CD8+ T cells sorted from blood, taken in a trial of the OX40 agonist ivuxolimab. The CDR3 DNA sequence: TGTGCCAGCAGCCCGAACGTTGGTAGTTCCGAGCAGTACTTC. Its protein product is CASSPNVGSSEQYF.